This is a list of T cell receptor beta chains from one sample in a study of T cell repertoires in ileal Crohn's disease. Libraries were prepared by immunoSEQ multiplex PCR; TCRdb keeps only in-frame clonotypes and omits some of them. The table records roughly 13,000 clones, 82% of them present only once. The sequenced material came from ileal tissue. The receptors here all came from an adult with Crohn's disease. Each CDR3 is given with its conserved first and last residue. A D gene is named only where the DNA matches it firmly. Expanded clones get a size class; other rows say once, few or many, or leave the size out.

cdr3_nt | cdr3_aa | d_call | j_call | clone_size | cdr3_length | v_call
TGTGCCAGCAGCCCCGGGACAGGGCCTGGTGAAAAACTGTTTTTT | CASSPGTGPGEKLFF | TRBD1 | TRBJ1-4 | NA | 15 | TRBV7-9
TGTGCCAGCTCACCAAGACACCCGCCATACAATGAGCAGTTCTTC | CASSPRHPPYNEQFF | NA | TRBJ2-1 | NA | 15 | TRBV7-8
TGTGCCAGCAACCGTAGGTCGGGCACTGAAGCTTTCTTT | CASNRRSGTEAFF | NA | TRBJ1-1 | NA | 13 | TRBV6-1
TGTGCCAGTAGTAGACTAGCGGGAGCCGGGGAGCTGTTTTTT | CASSRLAGAGELFF | TRBD2 | TRBJ2-2 | NA | 14 | TRBV19
TGTGCCAGCAGTCTACAGGGGAACCAAGAGACCCAGTACTTC | CASSLQGNQETQYF | TRBD1 | TRBJ2-5 | NA | 14 | TRBV2
TGTGCCAGCAGCTTTCAGGGGGCTGACTATGGCTACACCTTC | CASSFQGADYGYTF | TRBD1 | TRBJ1-2 | few | 14 | TRBV5-5
TGTGCCAGCAGCGTAGGGATGGGCCTCCAAGAGACCCAGTACTTC | CASSVGMGLQETQYF | NA | TRBJ2-5 | NA | 15 | TRBV9
TGCGCCAGCAGCTCCTCCATCTTGGGGGGGAACACCGGGGAGCTGTTTTTT | CASSSSILGGNTGELFF | NA | TRBJ2-2 | NA | 17 | TRBV5-1
TGTGCCAGCAGCCGGGGGGGCAATCAGCCCCAGCATTTT | CASSRGGNQPQHF | NA | TRBJ1-5 | NA | 13 | TRBV5-8
TGTGCCAGCAGCCGGACAGGGCTGGAGACCCAGTACTTC | CASSRTGLETQYF | TRBD1 | TRBJ2-5 | NA | 13 | TRBV7-6
TGTGCCAGCAGTTCAGGGACAGGGAGACAGCCCCAGCATTTT | CASSSGTGRQPQHF | TRBD1 | TRBJ1-5 | NA | 14 | TRBV6-5
TGTGCCTGGAGTGTATGGGGGGGCGGTGGCACTGAAGCTTTCTTT | CAWSVWGGGGTEAFF | NA | TRBJ1-1 | NA | 15 | TRBV30
TGTGCCAGCAGCTTCAGGAGGGGTGGCTACACCTTC | CASSFRRGGYTF | NA | TRBJ1-2 | few | 12 | TRBV11-2
TGTGCCAGCAGTCCCAGGCGAACTAATGAAAAACTGTTTTTT | CASSPRRTNEKLFF | NA | TRBJ1-4 | once | 14 | TRBV27
TGTGCCAGCAGTTCGTGGGGACAGGGATCTTACGAGCAGTACTTC | CASSSWGQGSYEQYF | TRBD1 | TRBJ2-7 | NA | 15 | TRBV6-6
TGTGCCAGTACCGGGACAGGGTGGGATGGGACTGAAGCTTTCTTT | CASTGTGWDGTEAFF | TRBD1 | TRBJ1-1 | NA | 15 | TRBV19
TGTGCCAGCAGCGTGGGGACAGGGAGGGATAACGAGCAGTACTTC | CASSVGTGRDNEQYF | TRBD1 | TRBJ2-7 | few | 15 | TRBV9
TGTGCCAGCAGCGACGGAAGGGGGACATGGAGCACAGATACGCAGTATTTT | CASSDGRGTWSTDTQYF | NA | TRBJ2-3 | NA | 17 | TRBV7-3
TGTGCCAGCAGCGTAGCTCCCTCCCCCCCCGGCAATGAGCAGTTCTTC | CASSVAPSPPGNEQFF | NA | TRBJ2-1 | NA | 16 | TRBV9
TGTGCCAGTAGTACTTCCTCAACAGCTAATCAGCCCCAGCATTTT | CASSTSSTANQPQHF | NA | TRBJ1-5 | NA | 15 | TRBV19
TGTGCCAGCAGTGAGATCAAGCGGATCTCCTCCTACAATGAGCAGTTCTTC | CASSEIKRISSYNEQFF | NA | TRBJ2-1 | few | 17 | TRBV2
TGTGCCAGCAGCGTAGCTAGCGGGAGTGGAAATGAGCAGTTCTTC | CASSVASGSGNEQFF | TRBD2 | TRBJ2-1 | NA | 15 | TRBV9
TGTGCCATCAGCCGACAGGGGCTGCTCTACACCTTC | CAISRQGLLYTF | TRBD1 | TRBJ1-2 | NA | 12 | TRBV10-3
TGCGCCAGCAGAAGGGGTCCGGCCCTTCAGCCCCAGCATTTT | CASRRGPALQPQHF | NA | TRBJ1-5 | NA | 14 | TRBV23-1
TGTGCCAGCAGCCCCCAGGAGGGGGCTTCCGTCTCCTACGAGCAGTACTTC | CASSPQEGASVSYEQYF | NA | TRBJ2-7 | NA | 17 | TRBV11-2
TGTGCCAGCAGTTTATGGATAAGGCGAGGGTACACCGGGGAGCTGTTTTTT | CASSLWIRRGYTGELFF | NA | TRBJ2-2 | NA | 17 | TRBV27
TGTGCCATCAGTGAGGCGAGGGTATCCACAGATACGCAGTATTTT | CAISEARVSTDTQYF | NA | TRBJ2-3 | few | 15 | TRBV10-3
TGTGCCAGCAGCTTAGTTCTAGCGGGAGGCAATGAGCAGTTCTTC | CASSLVLAGGNEQFF | TRBD2 | TRBJ2-1 | NA | 15 | TRBV7-9
TGTGCCAGCAGCTTTGACAGGACCTACGAGCAGTACTTC | CASSFDRTYEQYF | NA | TRBJ2-7 | NA | 13 | TRBV11-2
TGTGCCAGCAGTGTGGACAGGGGACGTTACGAGCAGTACTTC | CASSVDRGRYEQYF | TRBD1 | TRBJ2-7 | NA | 14 | TRBV2
TGTGCCTGGAAAAAAGGACAGGGATCAACTAATGAAAAACTGTTTTTT | CAWKKGQGSTNEKLFF | TRBD1 | TRBJ1-4 | NA | 16 | TRBV30
TGTGCCAGCAGAGAACTAGGGTCGGCGGCTGAAGCTTTCTTT | CASRELGSAAEAFF | NA | TRBJ1-1 | NA | 14 | TRBV6-5
TGTGCCAGCTCACCACCTGGGACAGGGGTGTACGAGCAGTACTTC | CASSPPGTGVYEQYF | TRBD1 | TRBJ2-7 | NA | 15 | TRBV18
TGCGCCAGCAGCTTGGGGGAAGCGGGAGTACTGGCAGATACGCAGTATTTT | CASSLGEAGVLADTQYF | TRBD2 | TRBJ2-3 | few | 17 | TRBV5-1
TGTGCCAGCAGTGATTGGGGCTCCAGCTACGAGCAGTACTTC | CASSDWGSSYEQYF | NA | TRBJ2-7 | NA | 14 | TRBV2
TGTGCCAGCAGTGACTCCCGGGACAACTACTACGAGCAGTACTTC | CASSDSRDNYYEQYF | NA | TRBJ2-7 | NA | 15 | TRBV6-1
TGCGCCAGCAGTCAATCGGCCCAGGCGAACACTGAAGCTTTCTTT | CASSQSAQANTEAFF | NA | TRBJ1-1 | NA | 15 | TRBV23-1
TGCGCCACCCTCCGGGATCCTCGGGGATCCTACGAGCAGTACTTC | CATLRDPRGSYEQYF | NA | TRBJ2-7 | NA | 15 | TRBV10-2
TGTGCCAGCAGCTCGAAGCAGGGTACTGAAGCTTTCTTT | CASSSKQGTEAFF | NA | TRBJ1-1 | once | 13 | TRBV7-3
TGTGCCAGTAGTATGTGGACAGGTAATCAGCCCCAGCATTTT | CASSMWTGNQPQHF | TRBD1 | TRBJ1-5 | NA | 14 | TRBV19
TGTGCCTCGCTCGACTGGGGGGGGACCGGGGAGCTGTTTTTT | CASLDWGGTGELFF | TRBD2 | TRBJ2-2 | few | 14 | TRBV30
TGTGCCAGCAGTTTCACAGGAAATTCACCCCTCCACTTT | CASSFTGNSPLHF | NA | TRBJ1-6 | NA | 13 | TRBV6-6
TGCGCCAGCAGCTTGATGAGCGACCAGCCCCAGCATTTT | CASSLMSDQPQHF | NA | TRBJ1-5 | NA | 13 | TRBV5-1
TGTGCCAGCAGCTTAGCGGGAGGGCCGTCTAGCACAGATACGCAGTATTTT | CASSLAGGPSSTDTQYF | TRBD2 | TRBJ2-3 | NA | 17 | TRBV5-4
TGTGCCATCAGCCCGAGGACAGGGCTCCGCGACGAGCAGTACTTC | CAISPRTGLRDEQYF | TRBD1 | TRBJ2-7 | NA | 15 | TRBV10-3
TGTGCCAGCAGTTACGCGGGACTAGCCACAGATACGCAGTATTTT | CASSYAGLATDTQYF | TRBD2 | TRBJ2-3 | NA | 15 | TRBV6-6
TGTGCCTGGAGTGGCGGGAAGGGAGGGGAGACCCAGTACTTC | CAWSGGKGGETQYF | TRBD2 | TRBJ2-5 | NA | 14 | TRBV30
TGCGCCAGCAGCACCCGGAGGGAAGATGGCTACACCTTC | CASSTRREDGYTF | NA | TRBJ1-2 | NA | 13 | TRBV5-1